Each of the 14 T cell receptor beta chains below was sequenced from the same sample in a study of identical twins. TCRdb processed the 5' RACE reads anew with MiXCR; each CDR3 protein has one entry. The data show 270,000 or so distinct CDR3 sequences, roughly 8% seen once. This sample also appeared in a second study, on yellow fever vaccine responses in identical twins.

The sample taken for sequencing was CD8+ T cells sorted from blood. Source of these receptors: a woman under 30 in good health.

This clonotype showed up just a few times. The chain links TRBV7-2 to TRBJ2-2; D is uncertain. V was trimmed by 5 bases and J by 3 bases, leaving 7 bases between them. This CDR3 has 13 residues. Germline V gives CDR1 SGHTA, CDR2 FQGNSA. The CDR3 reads CASSTPDTGELFF. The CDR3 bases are TGTGCCAGCAGCACCCCCGACACCGGGGAGCTGTTTTTT.

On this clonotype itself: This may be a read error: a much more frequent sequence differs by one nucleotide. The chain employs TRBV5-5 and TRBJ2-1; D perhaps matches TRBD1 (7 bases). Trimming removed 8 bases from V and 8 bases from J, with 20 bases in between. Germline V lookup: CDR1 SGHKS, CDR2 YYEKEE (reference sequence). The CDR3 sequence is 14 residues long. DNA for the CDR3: TGTGCCAGGAGCCGAGGGGGCTGGGACTATGAGCAGTTCTTC. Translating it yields CARSRGGWDYEQFF.

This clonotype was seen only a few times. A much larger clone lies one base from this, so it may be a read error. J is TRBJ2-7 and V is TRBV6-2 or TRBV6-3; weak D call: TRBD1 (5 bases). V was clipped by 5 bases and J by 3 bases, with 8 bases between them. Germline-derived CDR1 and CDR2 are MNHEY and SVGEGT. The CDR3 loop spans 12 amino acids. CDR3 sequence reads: CASSLTVYEQYF. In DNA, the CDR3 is TGTGCCAGCAGTCTGACAGTCTACGAGCAGTACTTC.

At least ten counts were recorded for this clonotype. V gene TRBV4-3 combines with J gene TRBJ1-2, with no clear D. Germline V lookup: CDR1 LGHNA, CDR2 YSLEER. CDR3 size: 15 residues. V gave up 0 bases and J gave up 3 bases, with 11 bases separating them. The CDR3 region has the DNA TGCGCCAGCAGCCAAGATCGGGCGGACTACTATGGCTACACCTTC. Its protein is CASSQDRADYYGYTF.

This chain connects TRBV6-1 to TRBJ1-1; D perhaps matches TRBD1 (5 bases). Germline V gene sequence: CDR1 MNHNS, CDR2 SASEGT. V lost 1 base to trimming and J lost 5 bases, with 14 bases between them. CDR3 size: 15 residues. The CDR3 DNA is TGTGCCAGCAGTGAAGGCCCGGGGCAGGGAACTGAAGCTTTCTTT. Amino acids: CASSEGPGQGTEAFF.

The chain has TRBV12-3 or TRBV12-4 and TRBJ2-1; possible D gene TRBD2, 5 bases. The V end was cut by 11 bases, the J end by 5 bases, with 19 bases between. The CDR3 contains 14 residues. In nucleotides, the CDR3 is TGTGCCCCCAGTAGCCTAGCCCATCACAATGAGCAGTTCTTC. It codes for CAPSSLAHHNEQFF.

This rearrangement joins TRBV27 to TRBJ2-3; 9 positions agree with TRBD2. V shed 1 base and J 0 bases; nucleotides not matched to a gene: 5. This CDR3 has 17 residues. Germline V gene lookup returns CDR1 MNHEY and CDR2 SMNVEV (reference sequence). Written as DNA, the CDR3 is TGTGCCAGCAGTTTATGGTCGACTAGCGGTAGCACAGATACGCAGTATTTT. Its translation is CASSLWSTSGSTDTQYF.

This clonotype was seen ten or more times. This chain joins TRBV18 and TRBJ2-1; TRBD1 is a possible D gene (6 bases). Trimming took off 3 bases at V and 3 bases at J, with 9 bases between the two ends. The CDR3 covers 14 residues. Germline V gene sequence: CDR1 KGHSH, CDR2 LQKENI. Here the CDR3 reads CASSPGQVYNEQFF. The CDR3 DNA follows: TGTGCCAGCTCACCGGGACAAGTCTACAATGAGCAGTTCTTC.

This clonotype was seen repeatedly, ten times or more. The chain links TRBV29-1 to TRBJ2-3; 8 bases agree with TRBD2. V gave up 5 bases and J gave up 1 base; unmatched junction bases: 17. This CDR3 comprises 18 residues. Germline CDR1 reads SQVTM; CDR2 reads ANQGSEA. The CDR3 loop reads CSVRLGLDGPRGTDTQYF. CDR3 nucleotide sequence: TGCAGCGTTCGCTTGGGACTAGATGGGCCGCGGGGCACAGATACGCAGTATTTT.

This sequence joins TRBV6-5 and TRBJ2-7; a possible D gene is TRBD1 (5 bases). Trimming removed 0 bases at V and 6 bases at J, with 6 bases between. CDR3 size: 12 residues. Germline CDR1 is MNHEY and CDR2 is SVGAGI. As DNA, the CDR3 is TGTGCCAGCAGTTACTCAGGGGTCGAGCAGTACTTC. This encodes CASSYSGVEQYF.

The CDR3 reads CAFSGTWREGDSTDTQYF. The CDR3 DNA reads as TGTGCCTTCAGTGGGACTTGGCGGGAGGGAGATAGCACAGATACGCAGTATTTT. The rearrangement uses TRBV2 and TRBJ2-3; 9 bases fit TRBD2. J gave up 0 bases and V 11 bases, and 18 bases lay outside the gene matches. The CDR3 length is 18 residues. Germline loops: CDR1 SNHLY, CDR2 FYNNEI. The full variable domain, in which reference TRBV2 and TRBJ2-3 provide the parts outside the CDR3, is EPEVTQTPSHQVTQMGQEVILRCVPISNHLYFYWYRQILGQKVEFLVSFYNNEISEKSEIFDDQFSVERPDGSNFTLKIRSTKLEDSAMYFCAFSGTWREGDSTDTQYFGPGTRLTVL.

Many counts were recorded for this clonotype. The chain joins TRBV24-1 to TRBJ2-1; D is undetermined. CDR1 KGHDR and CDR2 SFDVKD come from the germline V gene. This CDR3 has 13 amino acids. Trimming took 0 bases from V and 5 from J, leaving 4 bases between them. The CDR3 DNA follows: TGTGCCACCAGTGATTTGCTAGACAATGAGCAGTTCTTC. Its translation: CATSDLLDNEQFF.

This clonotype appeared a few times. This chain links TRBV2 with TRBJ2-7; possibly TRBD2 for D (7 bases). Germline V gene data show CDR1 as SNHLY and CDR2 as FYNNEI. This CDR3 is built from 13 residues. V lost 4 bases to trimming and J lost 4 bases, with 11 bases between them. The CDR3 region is CASSGGGTYEQYF. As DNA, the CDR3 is TGTGCCAGCAGTGGGGGAGGGACATACGAGCAGTACTTC.

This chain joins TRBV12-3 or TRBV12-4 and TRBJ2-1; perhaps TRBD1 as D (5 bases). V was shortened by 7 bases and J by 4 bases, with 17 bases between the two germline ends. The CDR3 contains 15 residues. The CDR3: CASNQGGSPYNEQFF. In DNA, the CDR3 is TGTGCCAGCAATCAGGGTGGTTCTCCTTACAATGAGCAGTTCTTC.